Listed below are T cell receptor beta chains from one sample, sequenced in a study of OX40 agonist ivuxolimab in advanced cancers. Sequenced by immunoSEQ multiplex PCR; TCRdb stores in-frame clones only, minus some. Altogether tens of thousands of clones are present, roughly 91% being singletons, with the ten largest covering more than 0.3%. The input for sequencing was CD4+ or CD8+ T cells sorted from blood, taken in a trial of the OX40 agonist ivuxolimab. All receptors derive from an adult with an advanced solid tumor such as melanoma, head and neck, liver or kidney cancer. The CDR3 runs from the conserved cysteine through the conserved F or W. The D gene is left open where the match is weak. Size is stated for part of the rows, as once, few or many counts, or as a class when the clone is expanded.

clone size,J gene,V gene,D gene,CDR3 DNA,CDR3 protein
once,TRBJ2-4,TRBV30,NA,TGTGCCTGGAGGTCGACTGTAGCCAAAAACATTCAGTACTTC,CAWRSTVAKNIQYF
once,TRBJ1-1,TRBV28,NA,TGTGCCAGCAACTCAGCGGACACTGAAGCTTTCTTT,CASNSADTEAFF
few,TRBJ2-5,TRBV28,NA,TGTGCCAGCAGAACTGGGGGGGCGTCATCTCTGTACTTC,CASRTGGASSLYF
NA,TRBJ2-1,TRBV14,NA,TGTGCCAGCAGCCAATACCCTTTAACGGCTGCCTACAATGAGCAGTTCTTC,CASSQYPLTAAYNEQFF
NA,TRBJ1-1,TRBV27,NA,TGTGCCAGCAGCCGAATGGTAATGGGGGGGCCTACTGAAGCTTTCTTT,CASSRMVMGGPTEAFF
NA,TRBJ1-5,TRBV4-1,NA,TGCGCCAGCAGCCAGGAGGCCAGCAGGGGTTGGAATCAGCCCCAGCATTTT,CASSQEASRGWNQPQHF
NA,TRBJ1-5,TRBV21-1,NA,TGTGCCAGCAGCCCCCAACGGGACAGAAATAATCAGCCCCAGCATTTT,CASSPQRDRNNQPQHF
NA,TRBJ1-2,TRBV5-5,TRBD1,TGTGCCAGCAGCCCTGGGACAGCAACCTATGGCTACACCTTC,CASSPGTATYGYTF
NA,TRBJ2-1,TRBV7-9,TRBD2,TGTGCCAGCGCCATGGCTAGCGGGAGCTATGAGCAGTTCTTC,CASAMASGSYEQFF
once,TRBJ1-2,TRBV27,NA,TGTGCCAGCAGTTTCCGGGGTAACTATGGCCACACCTTC,CASSFRGNYGHTF
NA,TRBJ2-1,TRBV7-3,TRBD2,TGTGCCAGCAGCTTAACGCGTCCTGGGCGGGGGTACAATGAGCAGTTCTTC,CASSLTRPGRGYNEQFF
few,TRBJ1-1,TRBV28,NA,TGTGCCAGCAGTTTACAGAACACTGAAGCTTTCTTT,CASSLQNTEAFF
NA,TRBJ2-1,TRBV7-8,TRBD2,TGTGCCAGCAGACCAGGGACTAGCAGCAATGAGCAGTTCTTC,CASRPGTSSNEQFF
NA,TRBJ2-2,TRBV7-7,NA,TGTGCCAGCAGCTCACAGGTCCACACCGGGGAGCTGTTTTTT,CASSSQVHTGELFF
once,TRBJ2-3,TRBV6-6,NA,TGTGCCAGCAGTCCTGGGTCGAGGGCACGAGATACGCAGTATTTT,CASSPGSRARDTQYF
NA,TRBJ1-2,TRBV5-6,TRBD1,TGTGCCAGCAGCCCCACAGGGGTTGTGAGCTATGGCTACACCTTC,CASSPTGVVSYGYTF
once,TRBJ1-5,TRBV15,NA,TGTGCCACCAGCAGAGTTTCACGGGGCAATCAGCCCCAGCATTTT,CATSRVSRGNQPQHF
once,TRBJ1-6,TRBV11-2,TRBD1,TGTGCCAGCAGCTGGACAGGGGGCATTTCACCCCTCCACTTT,CASSWTGGISPLHF
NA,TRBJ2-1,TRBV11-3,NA,TGTGCCAGCAGCCCCAGTGGCGGACTACAGTTCTTC,CASSPSGGLQFF
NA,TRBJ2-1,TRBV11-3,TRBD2,TGTGCCAGCAGCTTAGGAGCGGGAGCCTGGCATGAGCAGTTCTTC,CASSLGAGAWHEQFF
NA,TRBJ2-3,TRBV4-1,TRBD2,TGCGCCAGCAGCCAAGGAACAGACGCACGGGGGGAGCAGTATTTT,CASSQGTDARGEQYF
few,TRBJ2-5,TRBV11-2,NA,TGTGCCAGCAGCTTAGACCACAGACTAGAAGAGACCCAGTACTTC,CASSLDHRLEETQYF
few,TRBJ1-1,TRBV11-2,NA,TGTGCCAGCAGCTTAGTAGCAGGGCCTGAAGCTTTCTTT,CASSLVAGPEAFF
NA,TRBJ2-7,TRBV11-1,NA,TGTGCCAGCAGCTCCGCCTACGAGCAGTACTTC,CASSSAYEQYF
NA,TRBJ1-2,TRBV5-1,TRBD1,TGCGCCAGCAGCCCAGGGGGCGCGGAAGGCTACACCTTC,CASSPGGAEGYTF